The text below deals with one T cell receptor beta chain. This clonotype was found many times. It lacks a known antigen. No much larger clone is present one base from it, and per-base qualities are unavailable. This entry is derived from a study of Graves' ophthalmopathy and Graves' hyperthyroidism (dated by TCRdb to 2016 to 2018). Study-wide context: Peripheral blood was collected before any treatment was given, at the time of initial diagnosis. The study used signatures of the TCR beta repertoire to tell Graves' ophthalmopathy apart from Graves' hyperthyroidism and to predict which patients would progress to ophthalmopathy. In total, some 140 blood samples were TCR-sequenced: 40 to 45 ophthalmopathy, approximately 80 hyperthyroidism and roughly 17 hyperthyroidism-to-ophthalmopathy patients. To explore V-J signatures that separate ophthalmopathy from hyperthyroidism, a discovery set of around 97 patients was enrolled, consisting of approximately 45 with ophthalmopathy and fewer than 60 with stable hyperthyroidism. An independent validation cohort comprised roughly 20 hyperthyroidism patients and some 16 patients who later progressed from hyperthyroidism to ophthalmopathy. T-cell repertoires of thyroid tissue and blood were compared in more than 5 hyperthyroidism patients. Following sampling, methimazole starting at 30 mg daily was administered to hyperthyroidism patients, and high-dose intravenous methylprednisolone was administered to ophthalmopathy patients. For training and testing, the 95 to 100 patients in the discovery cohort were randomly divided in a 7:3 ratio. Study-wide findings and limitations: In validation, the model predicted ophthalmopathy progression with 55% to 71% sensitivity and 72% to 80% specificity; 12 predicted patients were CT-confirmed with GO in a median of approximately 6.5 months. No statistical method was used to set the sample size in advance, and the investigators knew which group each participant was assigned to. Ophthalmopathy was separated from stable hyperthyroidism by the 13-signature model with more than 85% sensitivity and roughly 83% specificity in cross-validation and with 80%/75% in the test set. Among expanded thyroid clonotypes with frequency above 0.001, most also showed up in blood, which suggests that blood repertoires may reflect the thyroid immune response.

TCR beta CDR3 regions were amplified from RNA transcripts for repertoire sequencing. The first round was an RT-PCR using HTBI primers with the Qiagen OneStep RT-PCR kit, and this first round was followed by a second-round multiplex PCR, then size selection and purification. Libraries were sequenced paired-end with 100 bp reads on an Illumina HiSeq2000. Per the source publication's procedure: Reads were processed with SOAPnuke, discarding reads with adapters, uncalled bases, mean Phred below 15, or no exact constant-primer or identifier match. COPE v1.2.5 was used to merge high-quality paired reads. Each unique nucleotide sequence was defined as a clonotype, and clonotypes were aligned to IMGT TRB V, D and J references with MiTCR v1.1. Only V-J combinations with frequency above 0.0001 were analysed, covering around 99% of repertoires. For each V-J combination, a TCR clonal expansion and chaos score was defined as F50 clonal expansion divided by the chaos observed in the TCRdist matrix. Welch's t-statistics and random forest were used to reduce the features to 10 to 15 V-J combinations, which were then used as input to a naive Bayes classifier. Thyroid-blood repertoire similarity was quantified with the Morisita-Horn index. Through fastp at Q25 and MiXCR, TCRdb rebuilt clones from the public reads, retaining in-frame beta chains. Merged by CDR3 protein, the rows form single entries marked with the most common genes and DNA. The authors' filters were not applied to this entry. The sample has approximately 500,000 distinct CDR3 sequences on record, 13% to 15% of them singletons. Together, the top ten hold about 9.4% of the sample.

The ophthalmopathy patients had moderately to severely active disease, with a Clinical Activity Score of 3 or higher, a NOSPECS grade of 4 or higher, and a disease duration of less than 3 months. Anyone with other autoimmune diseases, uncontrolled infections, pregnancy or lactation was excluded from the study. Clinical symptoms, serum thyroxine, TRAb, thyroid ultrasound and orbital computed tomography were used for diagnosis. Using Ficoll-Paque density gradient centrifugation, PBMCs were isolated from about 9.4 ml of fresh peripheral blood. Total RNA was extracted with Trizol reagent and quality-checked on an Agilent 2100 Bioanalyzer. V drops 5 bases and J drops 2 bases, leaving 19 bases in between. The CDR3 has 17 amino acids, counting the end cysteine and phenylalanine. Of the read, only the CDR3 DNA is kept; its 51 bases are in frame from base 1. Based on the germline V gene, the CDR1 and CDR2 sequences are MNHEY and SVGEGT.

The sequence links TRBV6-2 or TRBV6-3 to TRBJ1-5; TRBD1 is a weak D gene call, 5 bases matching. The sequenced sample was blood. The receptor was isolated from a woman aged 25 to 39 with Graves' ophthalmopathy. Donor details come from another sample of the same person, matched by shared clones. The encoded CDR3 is CASSPLQGAFGNQPQHF. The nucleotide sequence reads TGTGCCAGCAGTCCGCTTCAAGGGGCGTTTGGCAATCAGCCCCAGCATTTT.